This record covers a single T cell receptor beta chain. These data are taken from a study of cytomegalovirus exposure and HLA in healthy donors. Researchers ran the PCR with 60 Vbeta and 13 Jbeta primers. Profiling relied on immunoSEQ multiplex PCR, and the TCRdb table lists in-frame clones only, not all of them. Among under 200,000 clones listed, 75% to 90% were seen once. The CDR3 consists of 17 residues. The V and J ends lost 5 bases and 7 bases, in that order; junction bases with no gene match: 12. Germline CDR1 MDHEN, CDR2 SYDVKM. The sequence was collected from a woman aged 18-29 years in good health and CMV-seronegative. The chain carries TRBV28 and TRBJ2-1; 12 positions agree with TRBD2. Sequenced input: PBMCs. The chain's CDR3 is CASSRFASGRAGNEQFF. CDR3 nucleotide sequence: TGTGCCAGCAGTCGTTTCGCTAGCGGGAGGGCCGGGAATGAGCAGTTCTTC.